The source of this T cell receptor (beta chain) is a study of T cells in Graves' hyperthyroidism and ophthalmopathy. Study-level findings and limits: A model built on 13 V-J features separated ophthalmopathy from stable hyperthyroidism.

The investigators amplified TCR beta CDR3 regions from RNA transcripts. The TCR CDR3 was amplified in a first-round RT-PCR using the HTBI primer set. TCRdb analysed the multiplex PCR reads with MiXCR anew, one entry per CDR3 protein. This repertoire shows around 480,000 distinct CDR3 sequences, around 14% found once; its top ten account for around 17%. As for this clonotype: Its antigen remains unidentified.

Sequencing was performed on blood. This TCR derives from a woman between 18 and 29 years old with Graves' hyperthyroidism.

The CDR3 nucleotides read TGTGCCATCAGTGTAACAGGGGGCCCTGGAAACACCATATATTTT. This encodes CAISVTGGPGNTIYF. The J gene is TRBJ1-3, the V gene TRBV10-3; TRBD1 aligns across 9 bases. After removal of 4 bases from V and 2 bases from J, the junction contained 3 bases not matched to a gene. Germline V gene lookup returns CDR1 ENHRY and CDR2 SYGVKD. The CDR3 has 15 amino acids.